What follows is one T cell receptor beta chain and its context. While infection was still active, Seattle patients were enrolled and then followed longitudinally. Assay: immunoSEQ multiplex PCR; the TCRdb copy retains only in-frame clones and omits some. The sample shows about 220,000 clones, 70% to 90% of them seen only once. Losses at the gene ends were 5 bases for V and 5 bases for J; bases not matched to a gene: 6. CDR3 size: 14 residues. The germline gives CDR1 SGHVS, CDR2 FNYEAQ. The data are from a study of blood T cell repertoires in COVID-19. V and J are TRBV7-6 and TRBJ1-1; TRBD1 matches at 9 bases. The sequenced sample was peripheral blood. The TCR was taken from a woman in her sixties or seventies with COVID-19, enrolled during active disease. CDR3 protein: CASSLDRGDTEAFF. The DNA of the CDR3 is TGTGCCAGCAGCCTCGACAGGGGGGATACTGAAGCTTTCTTT.